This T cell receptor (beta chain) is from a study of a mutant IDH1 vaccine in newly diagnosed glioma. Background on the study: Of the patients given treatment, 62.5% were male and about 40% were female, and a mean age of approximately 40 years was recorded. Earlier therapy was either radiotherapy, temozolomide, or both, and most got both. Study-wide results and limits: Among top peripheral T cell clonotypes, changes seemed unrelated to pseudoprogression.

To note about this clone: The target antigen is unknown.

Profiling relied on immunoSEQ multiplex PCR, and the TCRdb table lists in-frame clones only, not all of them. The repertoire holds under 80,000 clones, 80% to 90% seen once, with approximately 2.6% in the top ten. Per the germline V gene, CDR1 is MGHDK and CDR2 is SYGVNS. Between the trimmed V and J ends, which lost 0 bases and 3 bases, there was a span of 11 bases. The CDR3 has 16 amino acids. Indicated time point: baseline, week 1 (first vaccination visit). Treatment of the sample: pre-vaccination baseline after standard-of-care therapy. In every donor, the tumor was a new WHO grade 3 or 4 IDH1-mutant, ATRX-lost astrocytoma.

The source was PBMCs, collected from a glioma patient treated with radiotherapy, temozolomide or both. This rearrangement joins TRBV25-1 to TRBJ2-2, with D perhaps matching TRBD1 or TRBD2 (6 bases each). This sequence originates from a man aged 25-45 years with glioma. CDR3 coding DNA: TGTGCCAGCAGTGAATACGGGGGCAGGGACACCGGGGAGCTGTTTTTT. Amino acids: CASSEYGGRDTGELFF. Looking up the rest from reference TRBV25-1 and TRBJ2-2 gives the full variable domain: EADIYQTPRYLVIGTGKKITLECSQTMGHDKMYWYQQDPGMELHLIHYSYGVNSTEKGDLSSESTVSRIRTEHFPLTLESARPSHTSQYLCASSEYGGRDTGELFFGEGSRLTVL.